These 32 T cell receptor beta chains originate from one sample sequenced in a study of cytomegalovirus exposure and HLA in healthy donors. The PCR employed 60 Vbeta primers together with 13 Jbeta primers. Profiling relied on immunoSEQ multiplex PCR, and the TCRdb table lists in-frame clones only, not all of them. The sample yields over 150,000 clones, 75% to 90% seen once. The sample taken for sequencing was PBMCs. The origin of the receptors is a girl aged 2 to 10 in good health and CMV-seropositive.

The sample holds one count of this clone. The chain combines TRBV25-1 with TRBJ2-7; a possible D gene is TRBD2 (5 bases). Germline CDR1 MGHDK, CDR2 SYGVNS. This CDR3 spans 16 amino acids. V was shortened by 3 bases and J by 3 bases, with 18 bases between the two germline ends. The CDR3: CASSELTSGRGYEQYF. The DNA of the CDR3 is TGTGCCAGCAGTGAGCTGACGTCGGGAAGAGGCTACGAGCAGTACTTC.

The genes are TRBV27 and TRBJ2-2, with D possibly TRBD2 on 6 matching bases. The CDR3 is 15 amino acids. Germline-derived CDR1 and CDR2 are MNHEY and SMNVEV (reference sequence). Trimming removed 4 bases at V and 4 bases at J, with 13 bases between. The CDR3 coding sequence is TGTGCCAGCAGTTGGTCCGGGAGTAGCACCGGGGAGCTGTTTTTT. Translation gives CASSWSGSSTGELFF.

The chain is built from TRBV28 and TRBJ2-1; TRBD2 aligns across 7 bases. The germline gives CDR1 MDHEN, CDR2 SYDVKM. CDR3 length: 16 residues. Trimming removed 0 bases from V and 2 bases from J; junction bases left unmatched: 4. Written as DNA, the CDR3 is TGTGCCAGCAGTTTATGGGCTAGCGGCGCCTACAATGAGCAGTTCTTC. This codes for CASSLWASGAYNEQFF.

The CDR3 DNA is TGTGCCAGTAGTAGAGCGATAGCGCTGAACACCGGGGAGCTGTTTTTT. Translation gives CASSRAIALNTGELFF. V is TRBV19 and J is TRBJ2-2; D perhaps matches TRBD2 (5 bases). This CDR3 is built from 16 residues. The V gene's germline CDR1 is LNHDA and CDR2 SQIVND (reference sequence). With 4 bases removed from V and 1 base from J, the gap between germline ends came to 13 bases.

The genes are TRBV5-4 and TRBJ2-3, with 12 bases identical to TRBD2. J was trimmed by 0 bases and V by 4 bases; bases with no gene match: 6. In germline, CDR1 is SGHNT, CDR2 YYREEE (reference sequence). The CDR3 loop spans 17 amino acids. The CDR3 region has the DNA TGTGCCAGCAGCCCAACTAGCGGGAGGTCTAGCACAGATACGCAGTATTTT. Encoded protein: CASSPTSGRSSTDTQYF.

The genes are TRBV30 and TRBJ1-4; 9 bases are a match to TRBD1. CDR3 length: 14 amino acids. The ends lost 1 base at V and 8 bases at J; junction bases unmatched: 5. CDR1 is GTSNPN and CDR2 is SVGIG in the germline V gene (reference sequence). As DNA, the CDR3 is TGTGCCTGGAGTGCACAGGGGGCTCTGGAAAAACTGTTTTTT. It encodes CAWSAQGALEKLFF.

This clone was seen more than once but under ten times. The rearrangement links TRBV7-3 to TRBJ1-1, with unresolved D. The CDR3 contains 13 residues. The V gene lost 5 bases and the J gene lost 2 bases, with 9 bases spanning the gap. The germline V gene has CDR1 SGHTA and CDR2 FQGTGA. The CDR3 loop reads CASSRQVNTEAFF. CDR3 in DNA: TGTGCCAGCAGCCGACAAGTCAACACTGAAGCTTTCTTT.

This chain links TRBV11-2 with TRBJ2-7; D perhaps matches TRBD2 (5 bases). V lost 5 bases, J lost 3 bases, and 14 bases lay in between. The V gene's germline CDR1 is SGHAT and CDR2 FQNNGV. This CDR3 has 14 amino acids. CDR3 sequence reads: CASSTRTANYEQYF. Here the CDR3 DNA reads TGTGCCAGCAGCACTAGGACGGCAAACTACGAGCAGTACTTC.

The chain recombines TRBV29-1 with TRBJ2-1; 13 bases agree with TRBD2. Losses at the gene ends were 7 bases for V and 7 bases for J; bases not matched to a gene: 10. The CDR3 is 15 amino acids. From germline, CDR1 is SQVTM and CDR2 ANQGSEA. CDR3 coding DNA: TGCAGCGCCCTACTAGCGGGAGGGCCAGTTAATGAGCAGTTCTTC. Translation: CSALLAGGPVNEQFF.

V and J are TRBV19 and TRBJ1-6, with D tentatively TRBD1 (6 bases). Trimming took off 5 bases at V and 8 bases at J, with 16 bases between the two ends. The CDR3 is made up of 15 amino acids. Germline V lookup: CDR1 LNHDA, CDR2 SQIVND (reference sequence). The CDR3, as DNA: TGTGCCAGTAGTTCCAGGAGCGGGGGGCATTCACCCCTCCACTTT. It is translated as CASSSRSGGHSPLHF.

CDR3 coding DNA: TGCGCCAGCAGCTTGGAGACTAGCAGGGATACGCAGTATTTT. This codes for CASSLETSRDTQYF. The chain links TRBV5-1 to TRBJ2-3, with 7 nucleotides matching TRBD2. Per the germline V gene, CDR1 is SGHRS and CDR2 is YFSETQ. There are 14 residues in the CDR3. V lost 0 bases to trimming and J lost 6 bases; unmatched junction nucleotides: 4.

The chain uses TRBV28 and TRBJ1-2; perhaps TRBD1 as D (5 bases). The V end lost 6 bases, the J end lost 8 bases, and 16 bases lay between the germline ends. Germline V gives CDR1 MDHEN, CDR2 SYDVKM. The CDR3 spans 13 residues. CDR3 sequence: CASSLSRVEGYTF. DNA for the CDR3: TGTGCCAGCAGCCTATCCAGGGTAGAGGGCTACACCTTC.

V and J are TRBV28 and TRBJ2-3; the D is unclear. In germline, CDR1 is MDHEN, CDR2 SYDVKM. There are 13 residues in the CDR3. The germline V and J ends were trimmed by 4 bases and 1 base, with 6 bases remaining between them. CDR3 amino acids: CASSYTGTDTQYF. For the CDR3, the DNA is TGTGCCAGCAGTTACACCGGCACAGATACGCAGTATTTT.

This chain joins TRBV5-4 and TRBJ1-1, with TRBD1 as a possible D gene (6 bases). Trimming pared 0 bases from V and 3 bases from J, leaving 15 bases between. From germline, CDR1 is SGHNT and CDR2 YYREEE (reference sequence). This CDR3 region has 16 residues. The CDR3, as DNA: TGTGCCAGCAGCTTGGGGGGTGCAGGGGCGGACACTGAAGCTTTCTTT. The encoded protein is CASSLGGAGADTEAFF. The full variable domain, rest sourced from reference TRBV5-4 and TRBJ1-1, is ETGVTQSPTHLIKTRGQQVTLRCSSQSGHNTVSWYQQALGQGPQFIFQYYREEENGRGNFPPRFSGLQFPNYSSELNVNALELDDSALYLCASSLGGAGADTEAFFGQGTRLTVV.

In its sample, this clone was seen a few times. The rearrangement links TRBV9 to TRBJ2-7, with no clear D. V was cut by 0 bases and J by 3 bases, with 10 bases left in between. From germline, CDR1 is SGDLS and CDR2 YYNGEE. The CDR3 loop spans 14 amino acids. The chain's CDR3 is CASSVDPGLYEQYF. The CDR3 DNA sequence: TGTGCCAGCAGCGTAGACCCAGGCCTCTACGAGCAGTACTTC.

The chain employs TRBV6-1 and TRBJ2-3; 7 nucleotides agree with TRBD2. The CDR3 runs to 17 residues. Per the germline V gene, CDR1 is MNHNS and CDR2 is SASEGT. Trimming took 2 bases from V and 2 from J; bases not matched to a gene: 10. This chain's CDR3 is CASSEPAASGHTDTQYF. CDR3 nucleotide sequence: TGTGCCAGCAGTGAACCGGCGGCTAGCGGACACACAGATACGCAGTATTTT.

Only one count was recorded for this clone. The V and J genes are TRBV5-1 and TRBJ2-1, with 8 bases lining up with TRBD1. This CDR3 region has 15 residues. Germline-derived CDR1 and CDR2 are SGHRS and YFSETQ. With V trimmed by 2 bases and J by 9 bases, 10 bases remained unmatched. The CDR3 loop reads CASSLPGGSVGEQFF. Here the CDR3 DNA reads TGCGCCAGCAGCTTACCAGGGGGCAGTGTGGGTGAGCAGTTCTTC.

The J gene is TRBJ1-1, the V gene TRBV6-5; D is unclear. CDR3 length: 14 amino acids. V was cut by 2 bases and J by 0 bases, with 7 bases left in between. CDR1 is MNHEY and CDR2 is SVGAGI in the germline V gene. CDR3 residues: CASSYEGMNTEAFF. CDR3 sequence (DNA): TGTGCCAGCAGTTACGAGGGTATGAACACTGAAGCTTTCTTT.

The chain carries TRBV7-9 and TRBJ1-1; D is unclear. CDR3 size: 15 residues. The germline CDR1 and CDR2 sequences are SEHNR and FQNEAQ (reference sequence). Trimming cost V 4 bases and J 1 base, with 13 bases left between them. CDR3 in DNA: TGTGCCAGCAGCTCGAGAACAGTTGGGAACACTGAAGCTTTCTTT. The encoded protein is CASSSRTVGNTEAFF.

The CDR3 loop reads CATSGGTGGSEKLFF. The CDR3 DNA follows: TGTGCCACCAGCGGAGGGACAGGGGGCTCGGAAAAACTGTTTTTT. The V gene is TRBV15, the J gene TRBJ1-4, with 12 bases matching TRBD1. The CDR3 runs 15 residues. J was trimmed by 8 bases and V by 5 bases; bases with no gene match: 6. Germline V CDR1 and CDR2: LNHNV, YYDKDF (reference sequence).

This rearrangement joins TRBV6-1 to TRBJ2-7, with TRBD1 identical over 8 bases. The J segment lost 0 bases and the V segment lost 5 bases, leaving 0 bases of the junction unmatched. CDR1 MNHNS and CDR2 SASEGT come from the germline V gene. The CDR3 has 13 residues. Here the CDR3 reads CASSQGASYEQYF. The CDR3 DNA reads TGTGCCAGCAGTCAGGGGGCCTCCTACGAGCAGTACTTC.

The chain combines TRBV28 with TRBJ2-7; D perhaps matches TRBD1 (6 bases). This CDR3 contains 16 residues. Germline V gene data show CDR1 as MDHEN and CDR2 as SYDVKM. V was shortened by 6 bases and J by 1 base, with 19 bases between the two germline ends. This CDR3 is CASRSPDRYLSYEQYF. CDR3 DNA sequence: TGTGCCAGCAGGTCGCCCGACAGGTATTTATCCTACGAGCAGTACTTC. Together with reference TRBV28 and TRBJ2-7, the CDR3 gives the full variable domain: DVKVTQSSRYLVKRTGEKVFLECVQDMDHENMFWYRQDPGLGLRLIYFSYDVKMKEKGDIPEGYSVSREKKERFSLILESASTNQTSMYLCASRSPDRYLSYEQYFGPGTRLTVT.

The CDR3 region has the DNA TGTGTCGTGGAGGAGCACCGGAACACTGAAGCTTTCTTT. Protein: CVVEEHRNTEAFF. This chain connects TRBV6-5 to TRBJ1-1; D gene uncertain. The length of the CDR3 is 13 residues. The germline V gene encodes CDR1 MNHEY and CDR2 SVGAGI.

The V call is TRBV29-1, the J call TRBJ2-5, with 9 positions matching TRBD2. The CDR3 is 15 residues long. From germline, CDR1 is SQVTM and CDR2 ANQGSEA. The V segment lost 4 bases and the J segment 5 bases; nucleotides outside the gene matches: 11. CDR3 nucleotide sequence: TGCAGCGTTGTAGGGCTAGCGGGACCCTTGGAGACCCAGTACTTC. Protein sequence: CSVVGLAGPLETQYF.

The chain has TRBV28 and TRBJ2-1, with 8 bases identical to TRBD1. V lost 5 bases, J lost 2 bases, and 5 bases stayed unmatched. Germline V gives CDR1 MDHEN, CDR2 SYDVKM. The length of the CDR3 is 15 residues. The CDR3 reads CASSPRTGPYNEQFF. The DNA of the CDR3 is TGTGCCAGCAGTCCGAGGACAGGGCCCTACAATGAGCAGTTCTTC.

This chain joins TRBV29-1 and TRBJ2-1, with 11 bases fitting TRBD1. V lost 8 bases and J lost 10; bases outside the gene matches: 7. This CDR3 is built from 12 residues. The V gene's germline CDR1 is SQVTM and CDR2 ANQGSEA. The CDR3 DNA sequence: TGCAGCCAAAGGACAGGGGGCGTAGAGCAGTTCTTC. Its translation is CSQRTGGVEQFF.

The CDR3 DNA follows: TGTGCCAGTAGTATACGGGGAAGCGGGTATGGCTACACCTTC. This encodes CASSIRGSGYGYTF. V usage is TRBV19 and J usage is TRBJ1-2; D ambiguous. Trimming shortened V by 2 bases and J by 5 bases, and 12 bases separated the two germline ends. Germline V gene sequence: CDR1 LNHDA, CDR2 SQIVND (reference sequence). CDR3 length: 14 amino acids.

This chain connects TRBV29-1 to TRBJ2-1; TRBD2 agrees at 9 bases. This CDR3 has 13 amino acids. The ends lost 4 bases at V and 3 bases at J; junction bases unmatched: 1. In germline, CDR1 is SQVTM, CDR2 ANQGSEA. The CDR3 coding sequence is TGCAGCGTTGGACTAGCGGACTACAATGAGCAGTTCTTC. Its translation is CSVGLADYNEQFF.

The V gene is TRBV30, the J gene TRBJ2-1, with D possibly matching TRBD1 (6 bases). Germline V lookup: CDR1 GTSNPN, CDR2 SVGIG (reference sequence). CDR3 length: 13 amino acids. Trimming shortened V by 3 bases and J by 10 bases, and 16 bases separated the two germline ends. The CDR3 DNA reads as TGTGCCTGGAGACGCTTTGGGGGCTTAGAGCAGTTCTTC. Encoded protein: CAWRRFGGLEQFF.

The chain carries TRBV4-1 and TRBJ2-7, with a weak D call TRBD2 (5 bases). The J call is in doubt because the DNA end fits TRBJ2-5 better. This CDR3 is built from 16 residues. Per germline, CDR1 MGHRA and CDR2 YSYEKL. The CDR3 is CASSPLDGVTQETQYF. The CDR3 DNA reads TGCGCCAGCAGCCCACTGGACGGGGTTACCCAAGAGACCCAGTACTTC.

The chain combines TRBV10-3 with TRBJ2-1, with 7 bases matching TRBD2. V lost 4 bases and J lost 5; bases outside the gene matches: 5. The CDR3 covers 14 residues. From germline, CDR1 is ENHRY and CDR2 SYGVKD. DNA of the CDR3: TGTGCCATCAGTGGGCCGGGAGGAAACAATGAGCAGTTCTTC. Its protein is CAISGPGGNNEQFF.

This chain links TRBV18 with TRBJ1-3; D ambiguous. V lost 2 bases to trimming and J lost 3 bases, with 11 bases between them. The CDR3 totals 15 residues. CDR1 is KGHSH, CDR2 LQKENI, per germline. CDR3 loop: CASSPGTHSGNTIYF. CDR3 nucleotide sequence: TGTGCCAGCTCACCAGGAACCCACAGTGGAAACACCATATATTTT.